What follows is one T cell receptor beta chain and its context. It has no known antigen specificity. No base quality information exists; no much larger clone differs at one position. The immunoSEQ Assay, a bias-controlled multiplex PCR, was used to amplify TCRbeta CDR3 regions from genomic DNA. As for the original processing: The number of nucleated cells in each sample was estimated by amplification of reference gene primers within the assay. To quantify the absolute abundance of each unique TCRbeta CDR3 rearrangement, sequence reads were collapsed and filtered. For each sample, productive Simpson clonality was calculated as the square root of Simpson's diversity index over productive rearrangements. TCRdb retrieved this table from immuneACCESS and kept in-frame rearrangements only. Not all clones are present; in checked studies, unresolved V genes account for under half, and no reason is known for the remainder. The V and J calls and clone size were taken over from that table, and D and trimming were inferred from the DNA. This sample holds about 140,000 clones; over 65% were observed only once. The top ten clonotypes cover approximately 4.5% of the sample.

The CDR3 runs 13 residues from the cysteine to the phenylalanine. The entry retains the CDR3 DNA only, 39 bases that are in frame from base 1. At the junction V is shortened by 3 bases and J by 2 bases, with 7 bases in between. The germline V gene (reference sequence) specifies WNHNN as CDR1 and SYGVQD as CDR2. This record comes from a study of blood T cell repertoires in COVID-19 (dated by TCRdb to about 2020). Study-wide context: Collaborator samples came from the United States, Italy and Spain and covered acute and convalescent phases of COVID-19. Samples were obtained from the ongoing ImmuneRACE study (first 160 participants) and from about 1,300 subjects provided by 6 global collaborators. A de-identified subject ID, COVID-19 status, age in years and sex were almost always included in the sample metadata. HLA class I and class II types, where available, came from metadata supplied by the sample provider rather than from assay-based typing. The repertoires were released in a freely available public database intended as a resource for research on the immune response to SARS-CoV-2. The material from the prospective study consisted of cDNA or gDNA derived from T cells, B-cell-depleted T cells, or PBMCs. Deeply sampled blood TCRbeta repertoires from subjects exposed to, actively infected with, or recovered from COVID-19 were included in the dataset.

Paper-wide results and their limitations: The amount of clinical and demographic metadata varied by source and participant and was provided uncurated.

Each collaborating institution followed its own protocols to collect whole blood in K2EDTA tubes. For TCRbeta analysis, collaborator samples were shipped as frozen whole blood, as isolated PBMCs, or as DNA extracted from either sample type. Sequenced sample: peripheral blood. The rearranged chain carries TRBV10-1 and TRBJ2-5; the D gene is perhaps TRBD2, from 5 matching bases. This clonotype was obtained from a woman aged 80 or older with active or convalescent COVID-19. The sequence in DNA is TGCGCCAGCAGTGAAGGCGGGCAAGAGACCCAGTACTTC. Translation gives CASSEGGQETQYF.